Shown below are 9 T cell receptor beta chains from a single sample sequenced in a study of CXCR3-negative and CXCR3-positive naive CD8 T cells. cDNA libraries for TRB were generated by 5' RACE incorporating UMI labels. TCRdb processed the 5' RACE reads again and assigns one entry to each CDR3 protein, with no DNA. In total, the table holds 70,000 to 95,000 distinct CDR3 sequences. The sequencing sample was made of naive CXCR3- CD8+ T cells from blood. Specified subset: CD45RO-CCR7+CD27+CD95- naive CD8+ T cells lacking CXCR3 (TNR3-). These TCRs come from a human donor in good health. Some clones in this sample may be carry-over from other donors' samples.

This sequence joins TRBV6-6 and TRBJ1-4; TCRdb's D call of TRBD1 is untestable without DNA. Per the germline V gene, CDR1 is MNHNY and CDR2 is SVGAGI (reference sequence). This CDR3 is 15 amino acids long. Here the CDR3 reads CASSYTMAGDEKLFF.

The rearrangement joins TRBV6-5 to TRBJ2-7; TCRdb reports TRBD1, a call that lacks DNA to check it against. Germline V gene lookup returns CDR1 MNHEY and CDR2 SVGAGI. This CDR3 contains 15 residues. CDR3 amino acids: CASNKAGTGGYEQYF.

The chain joins TRBV7-9 to TRBJ2-7; TCRdb returns TRBD2, unconfirmable since there is no DNA. CDR1 is SEHNR and CDR2 is FQNEAQ in the germline V gene (reference sequence). CDR3 length: 17 residues. CDR3 in amino acids: CASSILGGTAGSYEQYF.

The gene calls are TRBV29-1 and TRBJ2-2. The CDR3 is 13 amino acids. The V gene's germline CDR1 is SQVTM and CDR2 ANQGSEA. The CDR3 protein is CSVRTSNTGELFF.

The rearrangement links TRBV6-1 to TRBJ2-7; the D gene TCRdb calls, TRBD2, cannot be checked with no DNA. Germline CDR1 reads MNHNS; CDR2 reads SASEGT. The CDR3 sequence is 14 residues long. This chain's CDR3 is CASSRRDFSYEQYF.

The chain recombines TRBV20-1 with TRBJ1-2. CDR3 size: 13 residues. The germline gives CDR1 DFQATT, CDR2 SNEGSKA (reference sequence). CDR3 sequence reads: CSASSKGVGGYTF.

The chain uses TRBV3-1 and TRBJ2-5. The V gene's germline CDR1 is LGHDT and CDR2 YNNKEL (reference sequence). The CDR3 is 15 residues long. The chain's CDR3 is CASSQELAEQETQYF.

The chain recombines TRBV6-2 or TRBV6-3 with TRBJ2-2; TCRdb gives TRBD1 as the D gene, but with no DNA this cannot be confirmed. Germline loops: CDR1 MNHEY, CDR2 SVGEGT. This CDR3 is 14 amino acids long. CDR3 sequence reads: CASSLGARTGELFF.

The chain carries TRBV27 and TRBJ2-5; TCRdb proposes TRBD1, but this gene call is untestable without DNA. The germline gives CDR1 MNHEY, CDR2 SMNVEV (reference sequence). CDR3 length: 17 amino acids. This CDR3 is CASSFRPSRDYPETQYF.